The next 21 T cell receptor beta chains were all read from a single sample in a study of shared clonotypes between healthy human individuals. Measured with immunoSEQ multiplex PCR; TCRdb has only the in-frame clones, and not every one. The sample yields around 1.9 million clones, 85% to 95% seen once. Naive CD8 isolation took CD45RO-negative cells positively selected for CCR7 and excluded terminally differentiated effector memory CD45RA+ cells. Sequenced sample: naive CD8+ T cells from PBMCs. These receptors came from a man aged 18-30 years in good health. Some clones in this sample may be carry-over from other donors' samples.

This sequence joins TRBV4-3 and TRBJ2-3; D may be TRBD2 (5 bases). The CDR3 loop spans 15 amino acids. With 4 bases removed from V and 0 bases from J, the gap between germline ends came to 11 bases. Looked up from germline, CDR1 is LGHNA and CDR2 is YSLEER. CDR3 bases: TGCGCCAGCAGCCCCGGACCGGGGAGCACAGATACGCAGTATTTT. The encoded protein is CASSPGPGSTDTQYF.

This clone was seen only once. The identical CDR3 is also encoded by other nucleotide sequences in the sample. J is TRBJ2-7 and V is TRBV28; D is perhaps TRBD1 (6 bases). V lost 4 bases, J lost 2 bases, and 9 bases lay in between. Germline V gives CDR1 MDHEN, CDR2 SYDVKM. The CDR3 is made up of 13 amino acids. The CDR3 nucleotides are TGTGCCAGCAGTTGGGACACCGCCTACGAGCAGTACTTC. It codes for CASSWDTAYEQYF.

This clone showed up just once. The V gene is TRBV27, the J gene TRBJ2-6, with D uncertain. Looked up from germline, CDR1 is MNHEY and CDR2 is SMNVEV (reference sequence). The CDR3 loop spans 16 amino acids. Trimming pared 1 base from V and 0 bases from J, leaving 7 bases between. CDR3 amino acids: CASSLYPLSGANVLTF. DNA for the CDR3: TGTGCCAGCAGTTTATATCCGCTCTCTGGGGCCAACGTCCTGACTTTC.

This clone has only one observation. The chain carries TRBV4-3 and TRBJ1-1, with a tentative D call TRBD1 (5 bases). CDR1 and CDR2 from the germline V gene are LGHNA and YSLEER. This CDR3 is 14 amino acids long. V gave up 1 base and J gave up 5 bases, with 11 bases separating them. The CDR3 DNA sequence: TGCGCCAGCAGCCAAGCCTTCGGGGGAACTGAAGCTTTCTTT. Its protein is CASSQAFGGTEAFF.

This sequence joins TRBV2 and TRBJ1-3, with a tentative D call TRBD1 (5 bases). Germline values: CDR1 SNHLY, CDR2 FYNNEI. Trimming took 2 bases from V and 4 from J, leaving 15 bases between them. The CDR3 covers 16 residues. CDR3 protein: CASSETTAGSGNTIYF. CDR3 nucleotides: TGTGCCAGCAGTGAAACGACTGCAGGGTCCGGAAACACCATATATTTT.

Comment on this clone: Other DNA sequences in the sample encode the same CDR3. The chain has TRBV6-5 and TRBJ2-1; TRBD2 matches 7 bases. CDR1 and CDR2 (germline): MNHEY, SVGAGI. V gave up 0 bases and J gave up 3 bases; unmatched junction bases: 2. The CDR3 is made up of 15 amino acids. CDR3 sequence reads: CASSYSRTSYNEQFF. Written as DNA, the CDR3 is TGTGCCAGCAGTTACTCCCGGACTAGCTACAATGAGCAGTTCTTC.

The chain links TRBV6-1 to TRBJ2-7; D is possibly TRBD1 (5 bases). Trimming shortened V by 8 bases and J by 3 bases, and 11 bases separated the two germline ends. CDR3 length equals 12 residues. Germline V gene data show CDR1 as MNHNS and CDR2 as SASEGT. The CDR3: CASGQQGYEQYF. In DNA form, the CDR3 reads TGTGCCAGCGGGCAGCAGGGCTACGAGCAGTACTTC.

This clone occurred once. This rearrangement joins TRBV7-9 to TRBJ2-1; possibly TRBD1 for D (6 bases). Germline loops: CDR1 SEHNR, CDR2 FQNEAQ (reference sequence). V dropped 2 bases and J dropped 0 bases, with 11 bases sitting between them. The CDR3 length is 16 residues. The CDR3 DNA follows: TGTGCCAGCAGCTTACTAGGGGGTGGCTCCTACAATGAGCAGTTCTTC. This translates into CASSLLGGGSYNEQFF.

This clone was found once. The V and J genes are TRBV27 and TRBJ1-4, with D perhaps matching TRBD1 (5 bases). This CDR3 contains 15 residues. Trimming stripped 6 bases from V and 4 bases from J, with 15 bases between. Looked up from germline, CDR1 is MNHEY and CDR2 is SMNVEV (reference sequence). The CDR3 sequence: CASSPGGGSNEKLFF. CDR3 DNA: TGTGCCAGCAGCCCTGGGGGGGGGAGTAATGAAAAACTGTTTTTT. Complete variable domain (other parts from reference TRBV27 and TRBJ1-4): EAQVTQNPRYLITVTGKKLTVTCSQNMNHEYMSWYRQDPGLGLRQIYYSMNVEVTDKGDVPEGYKVSRKEKRNFPLILESPSPNQTSLYFCASSPGGGSNEKLFFGSGTQLSVL.

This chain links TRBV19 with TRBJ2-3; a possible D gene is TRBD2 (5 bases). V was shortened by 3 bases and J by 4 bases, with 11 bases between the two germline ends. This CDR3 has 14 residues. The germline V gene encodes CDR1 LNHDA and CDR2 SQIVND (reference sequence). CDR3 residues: CASSMGSRADTQYF. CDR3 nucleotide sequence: TGTGCCAGTAGTATGGGGAGTAGGGCAGATACGCAGTATTTT.

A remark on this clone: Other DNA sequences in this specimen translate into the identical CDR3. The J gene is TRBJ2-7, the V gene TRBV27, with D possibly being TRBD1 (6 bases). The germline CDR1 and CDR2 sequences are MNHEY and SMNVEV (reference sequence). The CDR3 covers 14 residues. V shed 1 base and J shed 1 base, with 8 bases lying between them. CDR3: CASSLFRGSYEQYF. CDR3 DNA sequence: TGTGCCAGCAGTTTATTTAGGGGGTCCTACGAGCAGTACTTC.

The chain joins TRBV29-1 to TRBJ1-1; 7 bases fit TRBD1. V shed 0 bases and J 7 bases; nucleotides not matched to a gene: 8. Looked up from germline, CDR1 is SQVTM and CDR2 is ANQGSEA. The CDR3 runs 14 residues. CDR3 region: CSVEDRTGGVEAFF. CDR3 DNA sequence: TGCAGCGTTGAAGACCGGACAGGAGGGGTTGAAGCTTTCTTT.

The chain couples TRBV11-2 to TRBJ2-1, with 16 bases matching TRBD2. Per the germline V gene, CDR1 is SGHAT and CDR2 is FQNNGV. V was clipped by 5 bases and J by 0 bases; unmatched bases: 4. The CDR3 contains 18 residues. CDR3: CASSQGLAGGSSYNEQFF. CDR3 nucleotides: TGTGCCAGCAGCCAGGGACTAGCGGGAGGGAGCTCCTACAATGAGCAGTTCTTC.

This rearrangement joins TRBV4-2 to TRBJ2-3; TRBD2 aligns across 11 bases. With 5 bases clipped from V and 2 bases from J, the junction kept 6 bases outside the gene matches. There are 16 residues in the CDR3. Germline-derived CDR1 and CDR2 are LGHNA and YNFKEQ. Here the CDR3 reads CASSETSGRTTDTQYF. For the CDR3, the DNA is TGTGCCAGCAGCGAAACTAGCGGGAGAACCACAGATACGCAGTATTTT.

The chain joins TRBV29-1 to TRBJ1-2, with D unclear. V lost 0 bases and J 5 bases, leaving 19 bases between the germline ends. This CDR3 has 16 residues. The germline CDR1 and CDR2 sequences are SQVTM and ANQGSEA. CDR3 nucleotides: TGCAGCGTTGAAGATACGGGATCGGGCCTCCCTTATGGCTACACCTTC. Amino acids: CSVEDTGSGLPYGYTF.

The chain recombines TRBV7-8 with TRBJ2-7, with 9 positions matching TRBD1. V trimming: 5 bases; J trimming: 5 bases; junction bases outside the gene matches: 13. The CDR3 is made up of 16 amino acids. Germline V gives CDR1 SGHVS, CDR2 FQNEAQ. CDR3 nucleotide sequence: TGTGCCAGCAGCCGAACACCGGGACAGGGTTTACACGAGCAGTACTTC. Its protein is CASSRTPGQGLHEQYF.

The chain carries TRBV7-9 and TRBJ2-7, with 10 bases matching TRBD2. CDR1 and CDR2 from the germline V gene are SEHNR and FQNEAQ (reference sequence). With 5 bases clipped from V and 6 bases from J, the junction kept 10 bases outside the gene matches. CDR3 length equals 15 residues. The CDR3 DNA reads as TGTGCCAGCAGCCCCCGGGGGGTAGCGGGAGGCGAGCAGTACTTC. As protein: CASSPRGVAGGEQYF.

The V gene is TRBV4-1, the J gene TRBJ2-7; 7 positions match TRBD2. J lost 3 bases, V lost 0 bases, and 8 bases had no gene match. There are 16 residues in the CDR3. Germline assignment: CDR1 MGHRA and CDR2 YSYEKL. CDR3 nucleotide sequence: TGCGCCAGCAGCCAAGATCGGCGGACTAGAGACTACGAGCAGTACTTC. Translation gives CASSQDRRTRDYEQYF.

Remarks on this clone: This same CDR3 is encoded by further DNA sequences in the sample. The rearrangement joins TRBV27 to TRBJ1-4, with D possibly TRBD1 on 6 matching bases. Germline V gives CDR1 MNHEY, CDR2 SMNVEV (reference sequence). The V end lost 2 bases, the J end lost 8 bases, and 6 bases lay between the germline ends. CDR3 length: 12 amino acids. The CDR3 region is CASSLRGEKLFF. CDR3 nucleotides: TGTGCCAGCAGTTTAAGGGGGGAAAAACTGTTTTTT.

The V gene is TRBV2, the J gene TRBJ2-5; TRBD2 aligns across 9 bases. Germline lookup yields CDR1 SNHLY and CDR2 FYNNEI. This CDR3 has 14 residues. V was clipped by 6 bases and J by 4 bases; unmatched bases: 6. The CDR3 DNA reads TGTGCCAGCAGGGTAGCGGGAGCCGGAGAGACCCAGTACTTC. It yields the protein CASRVAGAGETQYF.

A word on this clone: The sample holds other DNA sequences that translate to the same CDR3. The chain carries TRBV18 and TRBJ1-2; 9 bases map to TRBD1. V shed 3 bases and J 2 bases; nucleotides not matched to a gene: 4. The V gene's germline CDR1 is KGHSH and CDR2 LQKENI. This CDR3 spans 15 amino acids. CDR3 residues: CASSPPGQGNYGYTF. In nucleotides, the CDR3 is TGTGCCAGCTCACCGCCGGGACAGGGCAACTATGGCTACACCTTC.